Below are 13 T cell receptor beta chains sequenced from a single sample in a study of blood T cell repertoires in COVID-19. Profiling relied on immunoSEQ multiplex PCR, and the TCRdb table lists in-frame clones only, not all of them. The sample holds 95,000 to 150,000 clones, about four fifths seen once. Sequencing was done on a sample of peripheral blood. Receptors originate from a man aged 70 or older with acute or convalescent COVID-19.

V gene TRBV2 combines with J gene TRBJ2-5; D not certain. Germline V gene sequence: CDR1 SNHLY, CDR2 FYNNEI. V lost 3 bases, J lost 5 bases, and 4 bases lay in between. CDR3 length: 11 residues. The CDR3 loop reads CASSEQETQYF. CDR3 DNA: TGTGCCAGCAGTGAGCAGGAGACCCAGTACTTC.

V usage is TRBV19 and J usage is TRBJ2-7; 9 bases align to TRBD1. The CDR3 is 20 residues long. Germline CDR1 and CDR2: LNHDA and SQIVND (reference sequence). Trimming removed 5 bases from V and 1 base from J; junction bases left unmatched: 21. CDR3 region: CASSAEVRKDRGFRSYEQYF. For the CDR3, the DNA is TGTGCCAGTAGTGCAGAGGTGAGGAAGGACAGGGGATTTCGGTCCTACGAGCAGTACTTC.

The chain has TRBV12-3 or TRBV12-4 and TRBJ2-5; 8 positions agree with TRBD1. This CDR3 is built from 13 residues. V shed 6 bases, J shed 7 bases, and the junction held 7 bases outside the gene matches. CDR3 coding DNA: TGTGCCAGCAGCCCAGGGGGCGGCCGGACCCAGTACTTC. Amino acid sequence: CASSPGGGRTQYF.

The gene calls are TRBV6-5 and TRBJ1-2, with a tentative D call TRBD1 (6 bases). The CDR3 runs 14 residues. Germline CDR1 is MNHEY and CDR2 is SVGAGI. The V end was cut by 2 bases, the J end by 6 bases, with 13 bases between. The CDR3, as DNA: TGTGCCAGCAGTTACAGGGACAACACAAATGGCTACACCTTC. Protein sequence: CASSYRDNTNGYTF.

V is TRBV30 and J is TRBJ1-1; unclear D gene. Trimming cost V 4 bases and J 6 bases, with 30 bases left between them. CDR1 and CDR2 from the germline V gene are GTSNPN and SVGIG (reference sequence). The CDR3 spans 18 residues. CDR3 protein: CAWNRLGGGWGTIAEAFF. In DNA form, the CDR3 reads TGTGCCTGGAATAGGTTGGGAGGAGGTTGGGGAACAATCGCTGAAGCTTTCTTT.

V and J are TRBV3-1 (or the pseudogene TRBV3-2) and TRBJ1-1, with unresolved D. V shed 1 base and J shed 4 bases, with 7 bases lying between them. Germline V CDR1 and CDR2: LGHDT, YNNKEL (reference sequence). The length of the CDR3 is 13 residues. CDR3 region: CASSQAGSTEAFF. CDR3 DNA sequence: TGTGCCAGCAGCCAAGCAGGCAGCACTGAAGCTTTCTTT.

This chain uses TRBV3-1 (or the pseudogene TRBV3-2) with TRBJ1-1; the match to TRBD1 covers 8 bases. This CDR3 comprises 15 residues. Losses at the gene ends were 1 base for V and 8 bases for J; bases not matched to a gene: 9. Germline values: CDR1 LGHDT, CDR2 YNNKEL (reference sequence). CDR3 DNA: TGTGCCAGCAGCCAAGCTCGACAGGGGACAGGAGAAGCTTTCTTT. Translated: CASSQARQGTGEAFF.

The count of this clone is one. The V and J genes are TRBV6-2 or TRBV6-3 and TRBJ2-7, with 8 bases fitting TRBD1. The germline CDR1 and CDR2 sequences are MNHEY and SVGEGT. The V segment lost 6 bases and the J segment 3 bases; nucleotides outside the gene matches: 7. This CDR3 has 14 amino acids. In nucleotides, the CDR3 is TGTGCCAGCAGACCTCCAGGGGGCGACTACGAGCAGTACTTC. Amino acid sequence: CASRPPGGDYEQYF.

The chain carries TRBV5-4 and TRBJ2-1; 10 bases are a match to TRBD2. Germline trimming cut 0 bases from V and 1 base from J; bases unmatched to any gene: 7. Germline CDR1 SGHNT, CDR2 YYREEE (reference sequence). The CDR3 is made up of 18 amino acids. The CDR3 loop is CASSLGGPSGGSYNEQFF. The CDR3 DNA reads as TGTGCCAGCAGCTTGGGGGGCCCTAGCGGGGGATCCTACAATGAGCAGTTCTTC.

J is TRBJ1-2 and V is TRBV21-1; the table's D call of TRBD1 was not tested on the DNA. TRBV21-1 is labeled a pseudogene. The CDR3 runs to 16 residues. In DNA, the CDR3 is TGTGCCAGCAGCAGTGGAAGACAGGGGAGATCTTATGGCTACACCTTC. Translating gives CASSSGRQGRSYGYTF.

The chain uses TRBV12-5 and TRBJ2-1, with TRBD2 matching 8 bases. The CDR3 has 16 residues. Trimming removed 1 base from V and 7 bases from J; junction bases left unmatched: 9. Germline V gene lookup returns CDR1 LGHNT and CDR2 FRNRAP. The CDR3 region is CASGLDRTSRGNEQFF. The DNA of the CDR3 is TGTGCTAGTGGTTTGGACAGGACTAGCCGTGGTAATGAGCAGTTCTTC.

V usage is TRBV7-2 and J usage is TRBJ2-4; a possible D gene is TRBD2 (5 bases). The CDR3 sequence is 14 residues long. V dropped 7 bases and J dropped 7 bases, with 17 bases sitting between them. Germline CDR1 is SGHTA and CDR2 is FQGNSA. The CDR3 region is CASTQMRESNIQYF. The CDR3 coding sequence is TGTGCCAGCACCCAGATGAGGGAATCGAACATTCAGTACTTC.

The chain couples TRBV29-1 to TRBJ1-2; perhaps TRBD1 as D (6 bases). Trimming removed 6 bases at V and 8 bases at J, with 19 bases between. The CDR3 totals 13 residues. Germline CDR1 reads SQVTM; CDR2 reads ANQGSEA. The CDR3: CSVADSPLWGYTF. CDR3 nucleotide sequence: TGCAGCGTGGCGGACAGCCCTCTTTGGGGCTACACCTTC.